These 27 T cell receptor beta chains share one sample of origin, sequenced in a study of CD8+ T cells in alopecia areata. Treatment here: oral pan-JAK inhibitor, 5-10 mg twice daily. cDNA prepared by RNA extraction and subsequent reverse transcription served as the template for sequencing. TCRdb's copy holds only in-frame clones and misses some; the assay was immunoSEQ multiplex PCR. Of 80,000 or so clones listed, roughly 66% are singletons. Here the sequenced sample was CD8+ T cells sorted from blood, taken at week 24, from a patient treated with tofacitinib. These receptors were taken from a human donor with alopecia areata.

This clone is a singleton in its sample. V gene TRBV27 combines with J gene TRBJ2-3; D call uncertain. This CDR3 has 14 amino acids. From germline, CDR1 is MNHEY and CDR2 SMNVEV (reference sequence). Trimming shortened V by 4 bases and J by 3 bases, and 11 bases separated the two germline ends. CDR3 bases: TGTGCCAGCAGTTCCTTCCGCGAGACAGATACGCAGTATTTT. Translation gives CASSSFRETDTQYF.

This rearrangement joins TRBV27 to TRBJ2-6; D perhaps matches TRBD2 (5 bases). Germline lookup yields CDR1 MNHEY and CDR2 SMNVEV (reference sequence). V lost 5 bases to trimming and J lost 5 bases, with 7 bases between them. The CDR3 loop spans 13 amino acids. Written as DNA, the CDR3 is TGTGCCAGCAGTCGAGGGAGGGCCAACGTCCTGACTTTC. This encodes CASSRGRANVLTF.

The chain has TRBV9 and TRBJ2-3; 7 bases match TRBD2. V shed 4 bases, J shed 0 bases, and the junction held 11 bases outside the gene matches. The CDR3 consists of 17 residues. Germline values: CDR1 SGDLS, CDR2 YYNGEE. The DNA for the CDR3 is TGTGCCAGCAGCTTAACGCGGGGGAGGGCCAGCACAGATACGCAGTATTTT. It translates to CASSLTRGRASTDTQYF.

This sequence joins TRBV7-9 and TRBJ2-1; the D call may be TRBD1 or TRBD2 (5 bases each). The germline CDR1 and CDR2 sequences are SEHNR and FQNEAQ (reference sequence). CDR3 length: 18 residues. With 5 bases removed from V and 3 bases from J, the gap between germline ends came to 23 bases. CDR3 loop: CASSPASGASSHYNEQFF. The CDR3, as DNA: TGTGCCAGCAGCCCGGCCTCCGGGGCTAGCAGCCACTACAATGAGCAGTTCTTC.

The V gene is TRBV19, the J gene TRBJ2-1, with 7 bases fitting TRBD1. CDR1 and CDR2 from the germline V gene are LNHDA and SQIVND (reference sequence). The CDR3 is 12 amino acids. V shed 1 base, J shed 14 bases, and the junction held 5 bases outside the gene matches. The CDR3 coding sequence is TGTGCCAGTAGTATAGGAGACAGGGTCGAGTTCTTC. Amino acids: CASSIGDRVEFF.

The J gene is TRBJ2-6, the V gene TRBV9; 8 bases agree with TRBD2. With 2 bases clipped from V and 4 bases from J, the junction kept 11 bases outside the gene matches. Germline V gene lookup returns CDR1 SGDLS and CDR2 YYNGEE. This CDR3 region has 18 residues. The CDR3 DNA follows: TGTGCCAGCAGCGTCCCGGGACTAGGCTTTTCCGGGGCCAACGTCCTGACTTTC. It is translated as CASSVPGLGFSGANVLTF.

The chain combines TRBV27 with TRBJ1-1, with D possibly being TRBD1 (6 bases). This CDR3 is built from 14 residues. The germline CDR1 and CDR2 sequences are MNHEY and SMNVEV (reference sequence). V was pared by 5 bases and J by 0 bases, with 10 bases between. CDR3 coding DNA: TGTGCCAGCAGTGAAGGACAGCTGAACACTGAAGCTTTCTTT. This encodes CASSEGQLNTEAFF.

CDR3 protein: CASSLEPSQDSSYEQYF. CDR3 coding DNA: TGTGCCAGCAGCTTAGAGCCTTCACAGGACAGCTCCTACGAGCAGTACTTC. The chain employs TRBV7-6 and TRBJ2-7; a possible D gene is TRBD1 (6 bases). The length of the CDR3 is 17 residues. The V end was cut by 1 base, the J end by 0 bases, with 16 bases between. CDR1 is SGHVS, CDR2 FNYEAQ, per germline. The entire variable domain, with the rest obtained from reference TRBV7-6 and TRBJ2-7, is as follows: GAGVSQSPRYKVTKRGQDVALRCDPISGHVSLYWYRQALGQGPEFLTYFNYEAQQDKSGLPNDRFSAERPEGSISTLTIQRTEQRDSAMYRCASSLEPSQDSSYEQYFGPGTRLTVT.

This sequence joins TRBV2 and TRBJ2-3, with unresolved D. Trimming stripped 6 bases from V and 1 base from J, with 8 bases between. Looked up from germline, CDR1 is SNHLY and CDR2 is FYNNEI. This CDR3 region has 13 residues. CDR3 nucleotide sequence: TGTGCCAGCAGCCCTGGGGGCACAGATACGCAGTATTTT. It is translated as CASSPGGTDTQYF.

Within the sample, this clone is medium-sized. The chain has TRBV7-2 and TRBJ2-7; TRBD2 matches at 9 bases. With V trimmed by 1 base and J by 7 bases, 8 bases remained unmatched. Germline loops: CDR1 SGHTA, CDR2 FQGNSA. This CDR3 has 15 amino acids. Here the CDR3 DNA reads TGTGCCAGCAGCTTAGTAGCGGGAGAATTCGGAGAGCAGTACTTC. Translating it yields CASSLVAGEFGEQYF.

This clone showed up just once. CDR3 amino acids: CAWSLTGGAMNTEAFF. The CDR3 region has the DNA TGTGCCTGGAGTCTAACAGGGGGCGCGATGAACACTGAAGCTTTCTTT. The chain employs TRBV30 and TRBJ1-1, with 9 nucleotides matching TRBD1. Germline V gene sequence: CDR1 GTSNPN, CDR2 SVGIG (reference sequence). The ends lost 2 bases at V and 0 bases at J; junction bases unmatched: 7. The CDR3 has 16 amino acids.

The rearrangement joins TRBV27 to TRBJ2-7, with D possibly called TRBD1 or TRBD2 (5 bases each). The CDR3 has 14 residues. Germline V gene data show CDR1 as MNHEY and CDR2 as SMNVEV (reference sequence). With 4 bases removed from V and 8 bases from J, the gap between germline ends came to 18 bases. In nucleotides, the CDR3 is TGTGCCAGCAGTTATGGGGGACCCCGCTTCCAGCAGTACTTC. Amino acid sequence: CASSYGGPRFQQYF.

This rearrangement joins TRBV15 to TRBJ2-1, with D unresolved. The CDR3 runs to 13 residues. Germline V gives CDR1 LNHNV, CDR2 YYDKDF (reference sequence). V dropped 5 bases and J dropped 8 bases, with 13 bases sitting between them. The CDR3 reads CATSLRKGDEQFF. The CDR3 nucleotides read TGTGCCACCAGCTTAAGAAAAGGTGATGAGCAGTTCTTC. The variable domain in full, with the rest retrieved from reference TRBV15 and TRBJ2-1, is DAMVIQNPRYQVTQFGKPVTLSCSQTLNHNVMYWYQQKSSQAPKLLFHYYDKDFNNEADTPDNFQSRRPNTSFCFLDIRSPGLGDTAMYLCATSLRKGDEQFFGPGTRLTVL.

This clone appeared a few times. The V and J genes are TRBV7-9 and TRBJ2-2; D perhaps matches TRBD2 (7 bases). Trimming cost V 7 bases and J 6 bases, with 18 bases left between them. CDR1 and CDR2 from the germline V gene are SEHNR and FQNEAQ (reference sequence). CDR3 length: 15 residues. CDR3 sequence (DNA): TGTGCCAGCACCTGGGACGGGGGGCAAGCCGGGGAGCTGTTTTTT. Translation gives CASTWDGGQAGELFF.

The chain uses TRBV6-6 and TRBJ1-1; D is unresolved. Trimming cost V 10 bases and J 5 bases, with 14 bases left between them. The CDR3 has 12 residues. The germline CDR1 and CDR2 sequences are MNHNY and SVGAGI (reference sequence). The CDR3 here is CATALTGTEAFF. The DNA for the CDR3 is TGTGCCACCGCCCTTACGGGTACTGAAGCTTTCTTT.

CDR3 sequence: CASSQGGSSSYNSPLHF. DNA for the CDR3: TGCGCCAGCAGCCAAGGGGGTAGCAGCTCCTATAATTCACCCCTCCACTTT. The rearrangement links TRBV4-1 to TRBJ1-6; D unresolved. Germline lookup yields CDR1 MGHRA and CDR2 YSYEKL. Trimming pared 1 base from V and 0 bases from J, leaving 10 bases between. This CDR3 spans 17 amino acids.

The rearrangement uses TRBV7-9 and TRBJ2-1, with 9 bases aligning to TRBD1. J lost 7 bases, V lost 5 bases, and 3 bases had no gene match. This CDR3 has 13 residues. CDR1 is SEHNR, CDR2 FQNEAQ, per germline (reference sequence). The CDR3: CASSQGQGNEQFF. The CDR3 nucleotides read TGTGCCAGCAGCCAAGGACAGGGGAATGAGCAGTTCTTC. Looking up the rest from reference TRBV7-9 and TRBJ2-1 gives the full variable domain: DTGVSQNPRHKITKRGQNVTFRCDPISEHNRLYWYRQTLGQGPEFLTYFQNEAQLEKSRLLSDRFSAERPKGSFSTLEIQRTEQGDSAMYLCASSQGQGNEQFFGPGTRLTVL.

The V gene is TRBV6-5, the J gene TRBJ2-1; TRBD2 matches at 9 bases. This CDR3 is 15 amino acids long. Per germline, CDR1 MNHEY and CDR2 SVGAGI. Trimming cost V 6 bases and J 2 bases; bases outside gene matches: 5. The chain's CDR3 is CASSPGTSTYNEQFF. Here the CDR3 DNA reads TGTGCCAGCAGCCCCGGGACTAGCACCTACAATGAGCAGTTCTTC.

This clone has a handful of counts. This chain connects TRBV27 to TRBJ2-3, with unresolved D. From germline, CDR1 is MNHEY and CDR2 SMNVEV (reference sequence). This CDR3 region has 16 residues. V lost 10 bases, J lost 0 bases, and 20 bases lay in between. As DNA, the CDR3 is TGTGCCACCACCCTTAATGGGTGGTCTAGCACAGATACGCAGTATTTT. Amino acids: CATTLNGWSSTDTQYF.

The genes are TRBV2 and TRBJ1-1; no reliable D call. In germline, CDR1 is SNHLY, CDR2 FYNNEI. This CDR3 region has 14 residues. V lost 6 bases to trimming and J lost 4 bases, with 15 bases between them. The CDR3 here is CASSGGLTGTEAFF. The CDR3 DNA reads as TGTGCCAGCAGCGGTGGTCTCACCGGCACTGAAGCTTTCTTT.

The chain has TRBV5-1 and TRBJ2-7, with D possibly being TRBD1 (6 bases). Trimming shortened V by 3 bases and J by 3 bases, and 10 bases separated the two germline ends. This CDR3 has 13 amino acids. Germline CDR1 is SGHRS and CDR2 is YFSETQ. The CDR3 spells CASSYGQHYEQYF. CDR3 DNA sequence: TGCGCCAGCAGCTACGGACAGCACTACGAGCAGTACTTC.

The chain couples TRBV5-1 to TRBJ2-1; TRBD2 aligns across 7 bases. Unmatched junction bases numbered 13, after V lost 5 bases and J lost 5 bases. Looked up from germline, CDR1 is SGHRS and CDR2 is YFSETQ. This CDR3 is 16 amino acids long. The CDR3: CASSRGELTRDNEQFF. The CDR3 DNA reads as TGCGCCAGCAGTCGGGGGGAGCTAACCCGCGACAATGAGCAGTTCTTC.

The CDR3 loop reads CASSQDWSNYGYTF. The DNA of the CDR3 is TGCGCCAGCAGCCAAGATTGGAGTAACTATGGCTACACCTTC. The chain joins TRBV4-3 to TRBJ1-2; D unresolved. The germline V gene has CDR1 LGHNA and CDR2 YSLEER. Deletions cut 0 bases from V and 1 base from J, with 6 bases between. The CDR3 spans 14 residues.

The J gene is TRBJ1-1, the V gene TRBV5-6; a weak D match, TRBD1 (5 bases). The CDR3 extends over 16 amino acids. CDR1 and CDR2 from the germline V gene are SGHDT and YYEEEE. Trimming removed 3 bases from V and 2 bases from J, with 17 bases in between. DNA for the CDR3: TGTGCCAGCAGCTCGGGGGTTGTGCGGGACAACACTGAAGCTTTCTTT. This gives the protein CASSSGVVRDNTEAFF.

The chain is built from TRBV6-5 and TRBJ2-2; D uncertain. CDR3 length: 13 residues. V was pared by 1 base and J by 2 bases, with 2 bases between. CDR1 and CDR2 from the germline V gene are MNHEY and SVGAGI. The CDR3 loop reads CASSYFNTGELFF. In DNA, the CDR3 is TGTGCCAGCAGTTACTTCAACACCGGGGAGCTGTTTTTT.

With regard to this clone: As the CDR3 is not closed by the conserved phenylalanine or tryptophan, this likely results from a read error. Because the CDR3's place on the DNA is in doubt, the DNA is left out and the CDR3 is given as listed by TCRdb. The chain combines TRBV27 with TRBJ2-7; no check of the table's D call, TRBD1, against the DNA was made. The CDR3 comprises 10 residues, both ends counted. Germline CDR1 and CDR2: MNHEY and SMNVEV (reference sequence). The CDR3 is CASSRDRRSR.

This clone was picked up a small number of times. J is TRBJ2-1 and V is TRBV28; 11 bases align to TRBD2. V dropped 3 bases and J dropped 5; count of bases not matched to a gene: 3. CDR1 MDHEN and CDR2 SYDVKM come from the germline V gene. The CDR3 is 15 amino acids. CDR3 sequence (DNA): TGTGCCAGCAGTTTTCGGGGACTAGCGGACAATGAGCAGTTCTTC. This translates into CASSFRGLADNEQFF.